This T cell receptor beta chain was obtained from a study of shared clonotypes between healthy human individuals. V lost 1 base to trimming and J lost 8 bases, with 15 bases between them. The CDR3 loop spans 15 amino acids. CDR1 and CDR2 from the germline V gene are LNHDA and SQIVND (reference sequence). Profiling relied on immunoSEQ multiplex PCR, and the TCRdb table lists in-frame clones only, not all of them. In the table there are under 1,100,000 clones, around 78% of which are singletons. The chain is built from TRBV19 and TRBJ1-5; no reliable D call. The specimen was memory CD4+ T cells from PBMCs. Subset of the sample: CD45RA-negative fraction. The sequence was obtained from a man aged 18 to 30 in good health. Some clones in this sample may be carry-over from other donors' samples. CDR3 sequence: CASSIVSGLPKPQHF. In DNA, the CDR3 is TGTGCCAGTAGTATAGTAAGCGGGCTCCCGAAGCCCCAGCATTTT.